The 25 T cell receptor beta chains below all came from one sample that was sequenced in a study of shared clonotypes between healthy human individuals. Profiling relied on immunoSEQ multiplex PCR, and the TCRdb table lists in-frame clones only, not all of them. The data contain some 2,100,000 clones, 90% to 97% of them seen just once; the ten biggest clones take up roughly 0.13%. The source material was naive CD4+ T cells sorted from blood. Subset reported: CD45RA+ positively selected. The receptors shown here come from a man younger than 35 in good health.

The chain couples TRBV5-4 to TRBJ1-1, with D perhaps matching TRBD1 (5 bases). V gave up 4 bases and J gave up 9 bases, with 22 bases separating them. The CDR3 loop spans 15 amino acids. Germline assignment: CDR1 SGHNT and CDR2 YYREEE (reference sequence). CDR3 DNA sequence: TGTGCCAGCAGCCAGTCTTTGGGGGAATCTACCAAAGCTTTCTTT. This encodes CASSQSLGESTKAFF.

The gene calls are TRBV7-2 and TRBJ2-3; no firm D call. The CDR3 runs 14 residues. V lost 4 bases and J 2 bases, leaving 10 bases between the germline ends. Germline lookup yields CDR1 SGHTA and CDR2 FQGNSA. This CDR3 reads CASSSSPYTDTQYF. The CDR3 DNA follows: TGTGCCAGCAGCTCCTCCCCCTACACAGATACGCAGTATTTT.

The DNA for the CDR3 is TGTGCCATCAGTGAGTCAGGGGGGGTCAGCAATCAGCCCCAGCATTTT. Translation: CAISESGGVSNQPQHF. The V call is TRBV10-3, the J call TRBJ1-5, with a weak D call TRBD1 (6 bases). The CDR3 runs to 16 residues. Trimming removed 0 bases from V and 1 base from J, with 10 bases in between. Germline CDR1 reads ENHRY; CDR2 reads SYGVKD.

The gene calls are TRBV6-6 and TRBJ2-5; 9 bases agree with TRBD1. CDR3 size: 13 residues. Germline assignment: CDR1 MNHNY and CDR2 SVGAGI (reference sequence). V lost 5 bases to trimming and J lost 5 bases; unmatched junction nucleotides: 3. The DNA of the CDR3 is TGTGCCAGCAGTCGGGACAGGGCGGAGACCCAGTACTTC. As protein: CASSRDRAETQYF.

The chain combines TRBV9 with TRBJ2-3, with D hard to call. The CDR3 extends over 13 amino acids. Trimming pared 4 bases from V and 0 bases from J, leaving 6 bases between. Germline CDR1 SGDLS, CDR2 YYNGEE. The CDR3 nucleotides read TGTGCCAGCAGCTCGGACAGCACAGATACGCAGTATTTT. Its protein is CASSSDSTDTQYF.

The chain links TRBV13 to TRBJ2-1, with D unclear. The ends were cut back, 0 bases at V and 6 bases at J, with 12 bases in the middle. The CDR3 is made up of 15 amino acids. Germline V gives CDR1 PRHDT, CDR2 FYEKMQ (reference sequence). This CDR3 reads CASSLGAGRSNEQFF. For the CDR3, the DNA is TGTGCCAGCAGCTTAGGGGCAGGACGATCCAATGAGCAGTTCTTC.

In nucleotides, the CDR3 is TGCGCCAGCAGCTTGGTAACGGGTAGTAGCACCGGGGAGCTGTTTTTT. This translates into CASSLVTGSSTGELFF. V usage is TRBV5-1 and J usage is TRBJ2-2; no firm D call. Germline loops: CDR1 SGHRS, CDR2 YFSETQ. Trimming pared 0 bases from V and 4 bases from J, leaving 13 bases between. The CDR3 spans 16 residues.

The chain is built from TRBV7-2 and TRBJ2-5, with 9 bases identical to TRBD2. The germline CDR1 and CDR2 sequences are SGHTA and FQGNSA. V lost 5 bases and J lost 5; bases outside the gene matches: 6. CDR3 size: 14 residues. The chain's CDR3 is CASSTLAGRETQYF. The CDR3 DNA sequence: TGTGCCAGCAGCACGCTAGCGGGGAGGGAGACCCAGTACTTC.

The chain links TRBV7-2 to TRBJ2-5; TRBD1 aligns across 10 bases. The germline V gene has CDR1 SGHTA and CDR2 FQGNSA. CDR3 length: 15 amino acids. J gave up 2 bases and V 5 bases, and 5 bases lay outside the gene matches. The CDR3 reads CASSIGQGGQETQYF. CDR3 sequence (DNA): TGTGCCAGCAGCATCGGACAGGGGGGACAAGAGACCCAGTACTTC.

This clone was seen only once. The sample has other DNA sequences that encode this CDR3 too. This chain links TRBV5-1 with TRBJ1-1; D is unresolved. This CDR3 has 14 residues. The ends were cut back, 5 bases at V and 0 bases at J, with 11 bases in the middle. Germline CDR1 is SGHRS and CDR2 is YFSETQ. The chain's CDR3 is CASSLVQLNTEAFF. The CDR3 DNA is TGCGCCAGCAGTCTCGTGCAGTTGAACACTGAAGCTTTCTTT.

The chain links TRBV28 to TRBJ2-7; D is uncertain. V was cut by 6 bases and J by 2 bases, with 11 bases left in between. The CDR3 runs 13 residues. Germline V gene data show CDR1 as MDHEN and CDR2 as SYDVKM. CDR3 in DNA: TGTGCCAGCAGGAGTGGGGTTGCCTACGAGCAGTACTTC. It translates to CASRSGVAYEQYF.

The chain combines TRBV10-2 with TRBJ2-7, with 7 bases aligning to TRBD2. Germline loops: CDR1 WSHSY, CDR2 SAAADI. There are 14 residues in the CDR3. J lost 1 base, V lost 7 bases, and 7 bases had no gene match. In DNA, the CDR3 is TGCGCCAGCAACCTAGAGGGAGGGTCCTACGAGCAGTACTTC. Translated, it gives CASNLEGGSYEQYF.

The genes are TRBV2 and TRBJ2-2, with 8 bases lining up with TRBD1. CDR3 length equals 13 residues. The junction had 7 bases not matched to a gene; V was cut back by 10 bases and J by 6 bases. The germline gives CDR1 SNHLY, CDR2 FYNNEI. The CDR3 nucleotides read TGTGCCACAGGACAGGGCTACGCCGGGGAGCTGTTTTTT. It specifies CATGQGYAGELFF.

The table lists this clone with a few counts. The chain links TRBV19 to TRBJ1-2; the D gene is possibly TRBD1 (6 bases). Germline CDR1 and CDR2: LNHDA and SQIVND (reference sequence). V gave up 5 bases and J gave up 3 bases, with 13 bases separating them. The CDR3 is 14 residues long. The CDR3 DNA is TGTGCCAGTAGTGCAGGGGTAAAGGACTATGGCTACACCTTC. As protein: CASSAGVKDYGYTF.

The chain links TRBV7-2 to TRBJ1-1; maybe TRBD1 (6 bases). The V gene's germline CDR1 is SGHTA and CDR2 FQGNSA. CDR3 length: 14 residues. V dropped 5 bases and J dropped 7 bases, with 17 bases sitting between them. The chain's CDR3 is CASSAYGGAVEAFF. The CDR3 bases are TGTGCCAGCAGCGCCTACGGGGGCGCGGTTGAAGCTTTCTTT.

This rearrangement joins TRBV2 to TRBJ1-5; D is unresolved. Per germline, CDR1 SNHLY and CDR2 FYNNEI. CDR3 length: 15 amino acids. V was shortened by 4 bases and J by 0 bases, with 10 bases between the two germline ends. The CDR3 DNA is TGTGCCAGCAGTGGTCGGTCGGGTAGCAATCAGCCCCAGCATTTT. Its protein is CASSGRSGSNQPQHF. Complete variable domain (other parts from reference TRBV2 and TRBJ1-5): EPEVTQTPSHQVTQMGQEVILRCVPISNHLYFYWYRQILGQKVEFLVSFYNNEISEKSEIFDDQFSVERPDGSNFTLKIRSTKLEDSAMYFCASSGRSGSNQPQHFGDGTRLSIL.

The chain links TRBV5-6 to TRBJ1-1; D is unresolved. The CDR3 sequence is 14 residues long. The V end lost 6 bases, the J end lost 0 bases, and 12 bases lay between the germline ends. Germline CDR1 is SGHDT and CDR2 is YYEEEE. CDR3 nucleotide sequence: TGTGCCAGCACCCGCTACGGCTTGAACACTGAAGCTTTCTTT. This encodes CASTRYGLNTEAFF.

The chain recombines TRBV5-1 with TRBJ1-1, with a tentative D call TRBD1 (6 bases). Trimming cost V 4 bases and J 3 bases, with 13 bases left between them. This CDR3 comprises 14 residues. Germline V CDR1 and CDR2: SGHRS, YFSETQ. CDR3 nucleotides: TGCGCCAGCAGCGCTGGTTACAGGGACACTGAAGCTTTCTTT. Amino acids: CASSAGYRDTEAFF.

The J gene is TRBJ2-5, the V gene TRBV4-1; 7 bases are a match to TRBD1. This CDR3 is built from 14 residues. With 4 bases clipped from V and 1 base from J, the junction kept 3 bases outside the gene matches. CDR1 is MGHRA, CDR2 YSYEKL, per germline. The CDR3 coding sequence is TGCGCCAGCAGCCTCGACAGGGTCCAAGAGACCCAGTACTTC. It encodes CASSLDRVQETQYF.

The V call is TRBV25-1, the J call TRBJ2-5; no clear D. CDR3 size: 14 residues. Germline lookup yields CDR1 MGHDK and CDR2 SYGVNS. Trimming removed 1 base at V and 3 bases at J, with 9 bases between. The CDR3, as DNA: TGTGCCAGCAGTGAATTTAACGGAGAAGAGACCCAGTACTTC. Amino acid sequence: CASSEFNGEETQYF.

This chain connects TRBV11-3 to TRBJ2-1, with D possibly being TRBD2 (6 bases). This CDR3 region has 12 residues. Germline V gene sequence: CDR1 SGHNT, CDR2 YENEEA. Between the trimmed V and J ends, which lost 1 base and 9 bases, there was a span of 7 bases. CDR3 nucleotides: TGTGCCAGCAGCTTAGCGGGGGTTGAGCAGTTCTTC. This translates into CASSLAGVEQFF.

This chain joins TRBV30 and TRBJ1-2; maybe TRBD1 (5 bases). The CDR3 is made up of 12 amino acids. Per the germline V gene, CDR1 is GTSNPN and CDR2 is SVGIG (reference sequence). V was cut by 2 bases and J by 8 bases, with 12 bases left in between. The DNA for the CDR3 is TGTGCCTGGAGTCGGGACGCTCAAGGCTACACCTTC. Translated: CAWSRDAQGYTF.

V usage is TRBV5-1 and J usage is TRBJ2-3, with D maybe TRBD2 (5 bases). Trimming shortened V by 5 bases and J by 8 bases, and 15 bases separated the two germline ends. Germline-derived CDR1 and CDR2 are SGHRS and YFSETQ. This CDR3 comprises 13 residues. The CDR3 region has the DNA TGCGCCAGCAGTTTTGACGGAGCGGCTACGCAGTATTTT. The encoded protein is CASSFDGAATQYF.

As regards this clone: Other DNA sequences in the sample encode the same CDR3. The V and J genes are TRBV9 and TRBJ1-4, with D hard to call. This CDR3 contains 15 residues. The V end was cut by 0 bases, the J end by 5 bases, with 11 bases between. CDR1 is SGDLS, CDR2 YYNGEE, per germline. CDR3 sequence (DNA): TGTGCCAGCAGCGTAGCTCCGGGTGCCAATGAAAAACTGTTTTTT. Its translation is CASSVAPGANEKLFF.

This chain links TRBV4-3 with TRBJ2-7, with TRBD2 matching over 12 bases. J lost 2 bases, V lost 4 bases, and 6 bases had no gene match. The CDR3 runs to 16 residues. Germline V lookup: CDR1 LGHNA, CDR2 YSLEER. The CDR3 protein is CASSPRRTSGTYEQYF. The CDR3 coding sequence is TGCGCCAGCAGCCCCCGTCGGACTAGCGGGACCTACGAGCAGTACTTC.